A selection of T cell receptor beta chains follows, all from one sample in a study of cytotoxic CD8 clonotypes in ibrutinib-treated CLL. TCRdb's table, derived via immunoSEQ multiplex PCR, lists solely in-frame clones and lacks some. The data contain 250,000 to 350,000 clones, roughly three quarters of them singletons. The material was PBMCs, obtained at disease progression, from a patient treated with ibrutinib. The receptors here all came from a human donor with chronic lymphocytic leukemia. Each CDR3 is given with its conserved first and last residue. Fields, in order: V gene, J gene, clone size, D gene, CDR3 DNA, CDR3 protein. A D gene is named only where the DNA matches it firmly. For some rows the clone size is stated as once, few or many, or as a class when expanded; others skip it.

v_call: TRBV6-5; j_call: TRBJ1-2; clone_size: few; d_call: .; cdr3_nt: TGTGCCAGCAGTGTCGACAGTTACTATGGCTACACCTTC; cdr3_aa: CASSVDSYYGYTF
v_call: TRBV7-9; j_call: TRBJ1-3; clone_size: few; d_call: .; cdr3_nt: TGTGCCAGCAGCCGCAGCGGGGGCTCTGGAAACACCATATATTTT; cdr3_aa: CASSRSGGSGNTIYF
v_call: TRBV7-8; j_call: TRBJ1-5; clone_size: .; d_call: .; cdr3_nt: TGTGCCAGCAGCCTGAGGGGGTTCGGACAGCCCCAGCATTTT; cdr3_aa: CASSLRGFGQPQHF
v_call: TRBV18; j_call: TRBJ2-2; clone_size: once; d_call: TRBD2; cdr3_nt: TGTGCCAGCTCACGACAACTTTGGACTAGCGGGGGGACCTGGGAGCTGTTTTTT; cdr3_aa: CASSRQLWTSGGTWELFF
v_call: TRBV10-3; j_call: TRBJ1-6; clone_size: .; d_call: .; cdr3_nt: TGTGCCATCTCTGAAGGGCTTCGATATAATTCACCCCTCCACTTT; cdr3_aa: CAISEGLRYNSPLHF
v_call: TRBV21-1; j_call: TRBJ2-2; clone_size: .; d_call: .; cdr3_nt: TGTGTCAGGGAGGGGTTATACACCGGGGAGCTGTTTTTT; cdr3_aa: CVREGLYTGELFF
v_call: TRBV7-9; j_call: TRBJ2-1; clone_size: .; d_call: .; cdr3_nt: TGTGCCAGCAGCTTAGTTGGGGATGAGCAGTTCTTC; cdr3_aa: CASSLVGDEQFF
v_call: TRBV7-3; j_call: TRBJ2-2; clone_size: once; d_call: .; cdr3_nt: TGTGCCAGCAGCCCCGGACAGATGAACACCGGGGAGCTGTTTTTT; cdr3_aa: CASSPGQMNTGELFF
v_call: TRBV19; j_call: TRBJ2-7; clone_size: .; d_call: .; cdr3_nt: TGTGCCAGTAGTATCTCAGGCTTCGGGAACGAGCAGTACTTC; cdr3_aa: CASSISGFGNEQYF
v_call: TRBV11-2; j_call: TRBJ2-1; clone_size: .; d_call: .; cdr3_nt: TGTGCCAGCAGCCCCCAGGGATTGTGGCAGTTCTTC; cdr3_aa: CASSPQGLWQFF
v_call: TRBV29-1; j_call: TRBJ2-7; clone_size: once; d_call: TRBD1; cdr3_nt: TGCAGCGCCTCGACAGGGGGCTACGAGCAGTACTTC; cdr3_aa: CSASTGGYEQYF
v_call: TRBV2; j_call: TRBJ1-2; clone_size: .; d_call: .; cdr3_nt: TGTGCCAGCAGTCCTGACAGTTATGGCTACACCTTC; cdr3_aa: CASSPDSYGYTF
v_call: TRBV6-5; j_call: TRBJ2-2; clone_size: few; d_call: .; cdr3_nt: TGTGCCAGCAGTTACATTCGCGGGGAGCTGTTTTTT; cdr3_aa: CASSYIRGELFF
v_call: TRBV7-9; j_call: TRBJ2-7; clone_size: .; d_call: TRBD1; cdr3_nt: TGTGCCAGCAGCTCGGTGCCTAGGGGGCCCGAGCAGTACTTC; cdr3_aa: CASSSVPRGPEQYF
v_call: TRBV29-1; j_call: TRBJ2-7; clone_size: .; d_call: .; cdr3_nt: TGCAGCGTTGAAGTCTTAGGCTCAACCTACGAGCAGTACTTC; cdr3_aa: CSVEVLGSTYEQYF
v_call: TRBV27; j_call: TRBJ1-6; clone_size: .; d_call: .; cdr3_nt: TGTGCCAGCAGCCCCCAGGTGCAGGGAAATTCACCCCTCCACTTT; cdr3_aa: CASSPQVQGNSPLHF
v_call: TRBV9; j_call: TRBJ2-7; clone_size: .; d_call: TRBD1; cdr3_nt: TGTGCCAGCAGCACCCGCGGGACAGGGGGCATCTACGAGCAGTACTTC; cdr3_aa: CASSTRGTGGIYEQYF
v_call: TRBV11-3; j_call: TRBJ1-1; clone_size: .; d_call: .; cdr3_nt: TGTGCCAGCAGCTTAGACTCGAACACTGAAGCTTTCTTT; cdr3_aa: CASSLDSNTEAFF
v_call: TRBV5-1; j_call: TRBJ2-3; clone_size: few; d_call: .; cdr3_nt: TGCGCCAGCAGCTTGGTTCCAGGGGGGTTCACAGATACGCAGTATTTT; cdr3_aa: CASSLVPGGFTDTQYF
v_call: TRBV29-1; j_call: TRBJ2-3; clone_size: .; d_call: TRBD1; cdr3_nt: TGCAGCGCCTCGGGACAGACAGATACGCAGTATTTT; cdr3_aa: CSASGQTDTQYF
v_call: TRBV9; j_call: TRBJ2-3; clone_size: few; d_call: TRBD1; cdr3_nt: TGTGCCAGCAGCGTAGCGGGGGCGACAGGGGGCGCCACAGATACGCAGTATTTT; cdr3_aa: CASSVAGATGGATDTQYF
v_call: TRBV18; j_call: TRBJ2-3; clone_size: .; d_call: .; cdr3_nt: TGTGCCAGCTCATCAAACGCTTTCTTAACTAGCACAGATACGCAGTATTTT; cdr3_aa: CASSSNAFLTSTDTQYF
v_call: TRBV29-1; j_call: TRBJ2-7; clone_size: once; d_call: TRBD2; cdr3_nt: TGCAGCGTTGCCAAGGGTGGGACTAGCGGGAGTTACGAGCAGTACTTC; cdr3_aa: CSVAKGGTSGSYEQYF
v_call: TRBV27; j_call: TRBJ2-1; clone_size: once; d_call: TRBD2; cdr3_nt: TGTGCCAGCAGTCCACTTCCTGGACTAGCGGGAGATGAGCAGTTCTTC; cdr3_aa: CASSPLPGLAGDEQFF
v_call: TRBV15; j_call: TRBJ2-3; clone_size: .; d_call: .; cdr3_nt: TGTGCCACCAGCACCCCCTGGGTTGATACGCAGTATTTT; cdr3_aa: CATSTPWVDTQYF
v_call: TRBV15; j_call: TRBJ2-4; clone_size: .; d_call: .; cdr3_nt: TGTGCCACCAGCAGAAGGGACATTACCGCCAAAAACATTCAGTACTTC; cdr3_aa: CATSRRDITAKNIQYF
v_call: TRBV7-9; j_call: TRBJ2-2; clone_size: .; d_call: TRBD1; cdr3_nt: TGTGCCAGCAGCCCCAGGACAGGGGGCTTCACCGGGGAGCTGTTTTTT; cdr3_aa: CASSPRTGGFTGELFF
v_call: TRBV4-1; j_call: TRBJ2-3; clone_size: .; d_call: .; cdr3_nt: TGCGCCAGCAGCCAAGAACCCACAGATACGCAGTATTTT; cdr3_aa: CASSQEPTDTQYF
v_call: TRBV28; j_call: TRBJ2-1; clone_size: .; d_call: TRBD2; cdr3_nt: TGTGCCACGGGAGGGGGCTACAATGAGCAGTTCTTC; cdr3_aa: CATGGGYNEQFF
v_call: TRBV7-6; j_call: TRBJ1-2; clone_size: once; d_call: TRBD1; cdr3_nt: TGTGCCAGCAGCTTAATCGCTGGACGGGACAGGGGAACAAGTGGCTACACCTTC; cdr3_aa: CASSLIAGRDRGTSGYTF
v_call: TRBV5-1; j_call: TRBJ2-3; clone_size: .; d_call: .; cdr3_nt: TGCGCCAGCAGCTTACAATCAGATACGCAGTATTTT; cdr3_aa: CASSLQSDTQYF
v_call: TRBV6-1; j_call: TRBJ1-5; clone_size: .; d_call: TRBD1; cdr3_nt: TGTGCCAGCAGGACAGGGGGTCAGCCCCAGCATTTT; cdr3_aa: CASRTGGQPQHF
v_call: TRBV6-5; j_call: TRBJ2-3; clone_size: .; d_call: TRBD1; cdr3_nt: TGTGCCAGCAGTTACAGGGGGACAGGAAGCACAGATACGCAGTATTTT; cdr3_aa: CASSYRGTGSTDTQYF
v_call: TRBV9; j_call: TRBJ2-2; clone_size: .; d_call: TRBD2; cdr3_nt: TGTGCCAGCAGCGCGAGAGCGGGACTACTCCGAACCGGGGAGCTGTTTTTT; cdr3_aa: CASSARAGLLRTGELFF
v_call: TRBV6-5; j_call: TRBJ2-7; clone_size: .; d_call: .; cdr3_nt: TGTGCCAGCAGTTCCGGAACTGACTCATTGTACGAGCAGTACTTC; cdr3_aa: CASSSGTDSLYEQYF
v_call: TRBV7-9; j_call: TRBJ1-6; clone_size: .; d_call: TRBD1; cdr3_nt: TGTGCCAGCAGCTTAGGACAGGGGCCCCTCCACTTT; cdr3_aa: CASSLGQGPLHF
v_call: TRBV6-6; j_call: TRBJ2-7; clone_size: .; d_call: .; cdr3_nt: TGTGCCAGCGGGGAACAGTACGAGCAGTACTTC; cdr3_aa: CASGEQYEQYF
v_call: TRBV7-8; j_call: TRBJ2-2; clone_size: .; d_call: .; cdr3_nt: TGTGCCAGCAGCTCTTCTGAGCTGTTTTTT; cdr3_aa: CASSSSELFF
v_call: TRBV27; j_call: TRBJ2-7; clone_size: .; d_call: .; cdr3_nt: TGTGCCAGCAGTTTCAGGTGGGGGCTCTACGAGCAGTACTTC; cdr3_aa: CASSFRWGLYEQYF
v_call: TRBV7-6; j_call: TRBJ2-7; clone_size: .; d_call: .; cdr3_nt: TGTGCCAGCAGCTTAGCACCTAGCCGCGAGCAGTACTTC; cdr3_aa: CASSLAPSREQYF
v_call: TRBV6-1; j_call: TRBJ1-1; clone_size: .; d_call: .; cdr3_nt: TGTGCCAGCAGTGAAGCCCCTAGCGAGACACGAAGGGTTTTCTTT; cdr3_aa: CASSEAPSETRRVFF
v_call: TRBV2; j_call: TRBJ2-7; clone_size: .; d_call: TRBD2; cdr3_nt: TGTGCCAGCAGTCTGGCGGGAGCCTCCTACGAGCAGTACTTC; cdr3_aa: CASSLAGASYEQYF
v_call: TRBV23-1; j_call: TRBJ2-3; clone_size: once; d_call: .; cdr3_nt: TGCGCCAGCAGTCATATGTCAGCAGCCAGCACAGATACGCAGTATTTT; cdr3_aa: CASSHMSAASTDTQYF
v_call: TRBV4-1; j_call: TRBJ2-7; clone_size: .; d_call: .; cdr3_nt: TGCGCCAGCAGCCGAACAGCGGACGCTAAAGCCTACGAGCAGTACTTC; cdr3_aa: CASSRTADAKAYEQYF
v_call: TRBV25-1; j_call: TRBJ1-2; clone_size: .; d_call: TRBD1; cdr3_nt: TGTGCCAGCAGCGTTGACAGGGGCTATGGCTACACCTTC; cdr3_aa: CASSVDRGYGYTF
v_call: TRBV29-1; j_call: TRBJ2-2; clone_size: .; d_call: TRBD2; cdr3_nt: TGCAGCGTTGATGTCAGCGGGGCGAGGACCGGGGAGCTGTTTTTT; cdr3_aa: CSVDVSGARTGELFF
v_call: TRBV10-1; j_call: TRBJ2-4; clone_size: .; d_call: TRBD1; cdr3_nt: TGCGCCAGCAGCCTACAGGGACAGCTCGTTCTAGCCAAAAACATTCAGTACTTC; cdr3_aa: CASSLQGQLVLAKNIQYF
v_call: TRBV6-6; j_call: TRBJ1-1; clone_size: .; d_call: .; cdr3_nt: TGTGCCAGCAATATTCGAGCGGGGAACTCTGAAGCTTTCTTT; cdr3_aa: CASNIRAGNSEAFF
v_call: TRBV6-1; j_call: TRBJ1-2; clone_size: .; d_call: TRBD1; cdr3_nt: TGTGCCAGCAGTGTCGAAGGGGGCGCGGGCTATGGCTACACCTTC; cdr3_aa: CASSVEGGAGYGYTF
v_call: TRBV11-3; j_call: TRBJ2-3; clone_size: .; d_call: .; cdr3_nt: TGTGCCAGCAGCTTCCATCTTGGTACGCAGTATTTT; cdr3_aa: CASSFHLGTQYF
v_call: TRBV5-5; j_call: TRBJ2-7; clone_size: few; d_call: TRBD1; cdr3_nt: TGTGCCAGCAGCCACTCAGGGGGAGACTACGAGCAGTACTTC; cdr3_aa: CASSHSGGDYEQYF